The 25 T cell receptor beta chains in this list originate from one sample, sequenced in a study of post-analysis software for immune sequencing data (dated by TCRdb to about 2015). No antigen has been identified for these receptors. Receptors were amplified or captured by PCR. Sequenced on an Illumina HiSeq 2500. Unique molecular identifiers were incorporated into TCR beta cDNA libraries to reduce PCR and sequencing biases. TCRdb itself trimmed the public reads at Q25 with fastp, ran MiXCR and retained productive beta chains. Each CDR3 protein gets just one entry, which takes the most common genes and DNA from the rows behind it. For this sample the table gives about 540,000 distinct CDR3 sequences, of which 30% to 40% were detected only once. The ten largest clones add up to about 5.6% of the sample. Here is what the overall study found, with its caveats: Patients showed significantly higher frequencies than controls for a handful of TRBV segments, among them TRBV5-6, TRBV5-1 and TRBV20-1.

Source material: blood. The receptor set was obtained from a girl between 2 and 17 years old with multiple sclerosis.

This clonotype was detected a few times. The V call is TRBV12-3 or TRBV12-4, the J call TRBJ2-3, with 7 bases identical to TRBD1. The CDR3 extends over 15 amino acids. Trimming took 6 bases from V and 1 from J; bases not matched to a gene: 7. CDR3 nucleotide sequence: TGTGCCAGCAGCGAAGGACAGGCAGGCACAGATACGCAGTATTTT. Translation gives CASSEGQAGTDTQYF.

The CDR3 sequence is CASSPRVGAADSNYGYTF. In DNA, the CDR3 is TGTGCCAGCAGCCCAAGGGTGGGGGCTGCCGATTCTAACTATGGCTACACCTTC. This chain joins TRBV12-3 or TRBV12-4 and TRBJ1-2; D is perhaps TRBD1 (6 bases). The CDR3 length is 18 residues. Trimming left V 6 bases short and J 0 bases short, with 23 bases between.

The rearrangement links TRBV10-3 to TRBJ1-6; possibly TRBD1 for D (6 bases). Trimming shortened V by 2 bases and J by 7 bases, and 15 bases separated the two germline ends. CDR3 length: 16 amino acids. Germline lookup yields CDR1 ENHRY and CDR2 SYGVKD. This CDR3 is CAISEPRTAFNSPLHF. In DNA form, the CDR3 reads TGTGCCATCAGTGAGCCGAGGACAGCTTTCAATTCACCCCTCCACTTT.

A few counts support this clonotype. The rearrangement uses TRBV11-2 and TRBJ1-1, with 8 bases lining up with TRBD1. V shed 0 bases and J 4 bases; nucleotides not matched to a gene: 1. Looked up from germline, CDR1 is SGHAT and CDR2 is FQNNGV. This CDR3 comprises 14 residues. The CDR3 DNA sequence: TGTGCCAGCAGCTTAGATGGGACAGGCACTGAAGCTTTCTTT. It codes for CASSLDGTGTEAFF.

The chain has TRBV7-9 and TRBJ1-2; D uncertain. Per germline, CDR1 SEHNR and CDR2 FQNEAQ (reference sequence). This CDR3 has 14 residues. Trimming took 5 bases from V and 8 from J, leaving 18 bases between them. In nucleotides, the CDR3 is TGTGCCAGCAGCAAAAGCGGGGATGGTGGAGGCTACACCTTC. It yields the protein CASSKSGDGGGYTF.

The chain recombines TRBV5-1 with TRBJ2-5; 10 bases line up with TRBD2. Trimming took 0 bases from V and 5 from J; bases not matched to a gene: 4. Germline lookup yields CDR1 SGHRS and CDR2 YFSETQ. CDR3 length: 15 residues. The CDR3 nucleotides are TGCGCCAGCAGCTTGGCCGGGACTAGCGTGGAGACCCAGTACTTC. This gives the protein CASSLAGTSVETQYF.

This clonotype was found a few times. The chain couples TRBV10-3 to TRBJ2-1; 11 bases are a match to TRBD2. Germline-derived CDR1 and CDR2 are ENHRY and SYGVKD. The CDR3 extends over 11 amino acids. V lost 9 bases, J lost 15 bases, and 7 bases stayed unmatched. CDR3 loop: CAISSGLAGFF. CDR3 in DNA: TGTGCCATTTCTTCAGGACTAGCGGGGTTCTTC.

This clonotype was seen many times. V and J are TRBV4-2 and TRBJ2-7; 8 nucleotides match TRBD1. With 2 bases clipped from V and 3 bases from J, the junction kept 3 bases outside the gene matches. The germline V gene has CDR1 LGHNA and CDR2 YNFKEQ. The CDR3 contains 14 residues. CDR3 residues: CASSQQGALYEQYF. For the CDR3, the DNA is TGTGCCAGCAGCCAACAGGGGGCCCTCTACGAGCAGTACTTC.

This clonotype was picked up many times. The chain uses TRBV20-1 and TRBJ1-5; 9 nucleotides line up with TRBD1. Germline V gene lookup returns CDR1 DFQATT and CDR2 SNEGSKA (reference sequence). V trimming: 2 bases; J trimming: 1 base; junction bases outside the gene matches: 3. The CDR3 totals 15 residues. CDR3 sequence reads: CSARTGGLSNQPQHF. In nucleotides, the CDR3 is TGCAGTGCTAGAACAGGGGGCTTGAGCAATCAGCCCCAGCATTTT.

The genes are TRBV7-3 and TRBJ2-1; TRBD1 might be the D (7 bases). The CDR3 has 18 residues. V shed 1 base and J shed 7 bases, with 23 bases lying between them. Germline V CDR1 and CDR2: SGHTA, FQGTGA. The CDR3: CASSLIPSGGLSPNEQFF. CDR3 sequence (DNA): TGTGCCAGCAGCTTAATCCCATCAGGGGGACTTAGCCCGAATGAGCAGTTCTTC.

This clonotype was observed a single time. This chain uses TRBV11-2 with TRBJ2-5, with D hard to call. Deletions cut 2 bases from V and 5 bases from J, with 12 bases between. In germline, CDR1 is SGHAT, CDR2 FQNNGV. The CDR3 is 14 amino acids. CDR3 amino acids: CASSLTGIGETQYF. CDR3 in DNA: TGTGCCAGCAGCTTAACTGGGATCGGGGAGACCCAGTACTTC.

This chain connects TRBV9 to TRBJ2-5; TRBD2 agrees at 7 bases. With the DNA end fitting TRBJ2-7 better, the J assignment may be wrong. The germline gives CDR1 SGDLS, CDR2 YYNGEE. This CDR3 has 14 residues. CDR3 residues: CASSPRLAGLEQYF. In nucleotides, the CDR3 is TGTGCCAGCAGCCCCCGTTTAGCGGGTCTCGAGCAGTACTTC.

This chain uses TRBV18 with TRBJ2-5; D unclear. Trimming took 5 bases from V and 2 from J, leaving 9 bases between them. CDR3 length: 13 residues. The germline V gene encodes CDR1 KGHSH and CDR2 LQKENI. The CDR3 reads CASSALQQETQYF. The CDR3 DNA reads TGTGCCAGCTCAGCCCTACAACAAGAGACCCAGTACTTC.

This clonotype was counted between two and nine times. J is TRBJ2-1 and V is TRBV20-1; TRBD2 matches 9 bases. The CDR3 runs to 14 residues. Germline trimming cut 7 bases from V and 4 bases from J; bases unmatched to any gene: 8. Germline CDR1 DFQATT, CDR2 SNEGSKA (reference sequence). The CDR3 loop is CSVGSAGGYNEQFF. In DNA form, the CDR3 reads TGCAGTGTCGGCTCGGCGGGGGGGTACAATGAGCAGTTCTTC.

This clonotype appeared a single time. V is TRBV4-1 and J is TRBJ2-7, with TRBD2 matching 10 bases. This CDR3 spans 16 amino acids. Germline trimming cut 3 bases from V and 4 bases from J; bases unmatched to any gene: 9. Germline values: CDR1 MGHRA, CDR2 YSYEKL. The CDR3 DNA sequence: TGCGCCAGCAGCCAGAGCCCTAGCGGGGGCATTTACGAGCAGTACTTC. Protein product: CASSQSPSGGIYEQYF.

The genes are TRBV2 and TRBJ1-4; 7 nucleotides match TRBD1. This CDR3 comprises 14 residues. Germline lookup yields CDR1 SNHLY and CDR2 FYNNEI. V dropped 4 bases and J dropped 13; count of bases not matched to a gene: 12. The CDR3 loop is CASSAALRGTGLFF. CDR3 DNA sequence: TGTGCCAGCAGTGCCGCCCTCAGGGGGACTGGACTGTTTTTT.

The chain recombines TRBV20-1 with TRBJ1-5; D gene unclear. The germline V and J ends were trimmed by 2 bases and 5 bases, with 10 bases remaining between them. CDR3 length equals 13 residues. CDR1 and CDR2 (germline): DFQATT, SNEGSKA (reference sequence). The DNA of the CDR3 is TGCAGTGCTAGAACCCCTGTCGATCAGCCCCAGCATTTT. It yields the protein CSARTPVDQPQHF.

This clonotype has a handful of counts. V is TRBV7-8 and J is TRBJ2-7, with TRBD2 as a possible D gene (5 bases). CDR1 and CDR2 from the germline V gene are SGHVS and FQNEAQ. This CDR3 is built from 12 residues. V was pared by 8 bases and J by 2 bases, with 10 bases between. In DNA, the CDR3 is TGTGCCAGCGCCGGACTCCCCTACGAGCAGTACTTC. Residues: CASAGLPYEQYF.

The CDR3 coding sequence is TGCAGTGCTTATGACATTAACTATGGCTACACCTTC. It is translated as CSAYDINYGYTF. The rearrangement uses TRBV20-1 and TRBJ1-2; D is undetermined. In germline, CDR1 is DFQATT, CDR2 SNEGSKA (reference sequence). The CDR3 has 12 residues. Trimming removed 5 bases at V and 1 base at J, with 8 bases between.

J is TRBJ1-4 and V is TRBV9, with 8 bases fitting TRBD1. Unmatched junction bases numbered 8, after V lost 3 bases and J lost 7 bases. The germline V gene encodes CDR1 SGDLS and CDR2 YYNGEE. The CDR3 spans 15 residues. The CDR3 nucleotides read TGTGCCAGCAGCGGATGCAGGGGGCGAAGTGAAAAACTGTTTTTT. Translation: CASSGCRGRSEKLFF. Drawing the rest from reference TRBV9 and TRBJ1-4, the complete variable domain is DSGVTQTPKHLITATGQRVTLRCSPRSGDLSVYWYQQSLDQGLQFLIQYYNGEERAKGNILERFSAQQFPDLHSELNLSSLELGDSALYFCASSGCRGRSEKLFFGSGTQLSVL.

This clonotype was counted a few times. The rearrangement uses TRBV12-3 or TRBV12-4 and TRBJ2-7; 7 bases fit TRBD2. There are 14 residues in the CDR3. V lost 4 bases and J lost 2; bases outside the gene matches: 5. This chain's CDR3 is CASSSGEGAYEQYF. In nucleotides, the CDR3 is TGTGCCAGCAGTTCGGGGGAGGGAGCCTACGAGCAGTACTTC.

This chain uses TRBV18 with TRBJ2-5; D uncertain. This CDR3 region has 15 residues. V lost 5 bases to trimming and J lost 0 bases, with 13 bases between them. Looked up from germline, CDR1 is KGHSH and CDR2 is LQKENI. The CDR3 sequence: CASSSKFGYQETQYF. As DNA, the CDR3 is TGTGCCAGCTCATCTAAATTTGGATACCAAGAGACCCAGTACTTC. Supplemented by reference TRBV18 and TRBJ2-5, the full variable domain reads NAGVMQNPRHLVRRRGQEARLRCSPMKGHSHVYWYRQLPEEGLKFMVYLQKENIIDESGMPKERFSAEFPKEGPSILRIQQVVRGDSAAYFCASSSKFGYQETQYFGPGTRLLVL.

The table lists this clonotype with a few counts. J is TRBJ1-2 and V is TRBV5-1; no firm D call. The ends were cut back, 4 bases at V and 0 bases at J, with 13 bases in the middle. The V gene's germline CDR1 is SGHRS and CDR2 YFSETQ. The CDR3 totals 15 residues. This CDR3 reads CASSPAGSANYGYTF. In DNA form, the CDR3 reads TGCGCCAGCAGCCCCGCGGGCTCTGCTAACTATGGCTACACCTTC.

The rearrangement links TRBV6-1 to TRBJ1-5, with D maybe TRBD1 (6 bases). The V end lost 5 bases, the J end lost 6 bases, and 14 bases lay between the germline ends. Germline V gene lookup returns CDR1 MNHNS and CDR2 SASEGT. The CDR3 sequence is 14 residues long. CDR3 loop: CASSTDRTGQPQHF. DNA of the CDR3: TGTGCCAGCAGTACCGACAGGACGGGTCAGCCCCAGCATTTT.

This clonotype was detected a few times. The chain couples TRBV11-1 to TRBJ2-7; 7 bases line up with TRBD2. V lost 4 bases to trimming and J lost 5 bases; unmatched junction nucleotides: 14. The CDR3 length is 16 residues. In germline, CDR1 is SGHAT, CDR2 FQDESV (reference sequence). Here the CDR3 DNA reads TGTGCCAGCAGCTCACCCTTTGAGGGAGGGAGGGACGAGCAGTACTTC. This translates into CASSSPFEGGRDEQYF.